The 10 T cell receptor beta chains below come from one sample, sequenced in a study of shared clonotypes between healthy human individuals. Clones were read by immunoSEQ multiplex PCR, and TCRdb kept only the in-frame ones, dropping some. The sample has roughly 1,600,000 clones; just under 99% are singletons. The sequenced sample consisted of naive CD4+ T cells sorted from blood. This sample's subset: CD45RA+ positively selected. The receptors were gathered from a man aged 25-45 years in good health.

The J gene is TRBJ2-7, the V gene TRBV6-1; 8 bases match TRBD2. The CDR3 has 15 amino acids. The V and J ends lost 4 bases and 1 base, in that order; junction bases with no gene match: 6. The germline V gene encodes CDR1 MNHNS and CDR2 SASEGT. The CDR3 sequence: CASSVASGQSYEQYF. The CDR3, as DNA: TGTGCCAGCAGTGTCGCTAGCGGGCAGTCCTACGAGCAGTACTTC.

The rearrangement uses TRBV11-2 and TRBJ1-4; D is uncertain. CDR1 SGHAT and CDR2 FQNNGV come from the germline V gene. Between the trimmed V and J ends, which lost 1 base and 11 bases, there was a span of 20 bases. The CDR3 has 16 amino acids. CDR3 in DNA: TGTGCCAGCAGCTTAGCCTTAACCGAAACCCAATCGAAACTGTTTTTT. Translated: CASSLALTETQSKLFF. The whole variable domain, filled in from reference TRBV11-2 and TRBJ1-4, reads EAGVAQSPRYKIIEKRQSVAFWCNPISGHATLYWYQQILGQGPKLLIQFQNNGVVDDSQLPKDRFSAERLKGVDSTLKIQPAKLEDSAVYLCASSLALTETQSKLFFGSGTQLSVL.

As to this clone: The identical CDR3 is also encoded by other nucleotide sequences in the sample. V is TRBV9 and J is TRBJ1-1; D perhaps matches TRBD1 (6 bases). V was trimmed by 0 bases and J by 5 bases, leaving 11 bases between them. The germline CDR1 and CDR2 sequences are SGDLS and YYNGEE. The CDR3 contains 14 residues. CDR3 DNA: TGTGCCAGCAGCGTAGCTGGAGGGGGTACTGAAGCTTTCTTT. It codes for CASSVAGGGTEAFF.

The gene calls are TRBV2 and TRBJ2-7, with D perhaps given as TRBD1 or TRBD2 (5 bases each). This CDR3 has 14 amino acids. The germline CDR1 and CDR2 sequences are SNHLY and FYNNEI. Deletions cut 7 bases from V and 2 bases from J, with 15 bases between. This chain's CDR3 is CASKYGTETYEQYF. In DNA, the CDR3 is TGTGCCAGCAAATATGGGACGGAGACCTACGAGCAGTACTTC.

This clone was seen just once. V is TRBV9 and J is TRBJ1-3; possibly TRBD1 for D (5 bases). The CDR3 loop spans 18 amino acids. The germline gives CDR1 SGDLS, CDR2 YYNGEE. The V end lost 4 bases, the J end lost 0 bases, and 20 bases lay between the germline ends. The CDR3 DNA is TGTGCCAGCAGCTCCCAATTGGGGCAGTCCTTCTCTGGAAACACCATATATTTT. This encodes CASSSQLGQSFSGNTIYF.

The J gene is TRBJ2-4, the V gene TRBV27; D gene uncertain. The CDR3 contains 15 residues. The germline V gene has CDR1 MNHEY and CDR2 SMNVEV (reference sequence). Trimming removed 10 bases at V and 4 bases at J, with 20 bases between. As DNA, the CDR3 is TGTGCCAACCTTGCCCCCGACCAGACAAAAAACATTCAGTACTTC. It codes for CANLAPDQTKNIQYF.

This rearrangement joins TRBV9 to TRBJ2-7, with D maybe TRBD1 (6 bases). This CDR3 contains 15 residues. Germline V CDR1 and CDR2: SGDLS, YYNGEE. Trimming took off 4 bases at V and 0 bases at J, with 14 bases between the two ends. The CDR3 loop is CASSPQGQSSYEQYF. For the CDR3, the DNA is TGTGCCAGCAGCCCCCAAGGACAGAGCTCCTACGAGCAGTACTTC.

The chain employs TRBV14 and TRBJ2-1, with TRBD2 matching over 12 bases. CDR3 length: 17 residues. V trimming: 0 bases; J trimming: 7 bases; junction bases outside the gene matches: 7. Germline values: CDR1 SGHDN, CDR2 FVKESK. CDR3 amino acids: CASSQDFRLAGENEQFF. The CDR3 nucleotides are TGTGCCAGCAGCCAAGATTTCCGACTAGCGGGAGAGAATGAGCAGTTCTTC.

The chain links TRBV9 to TRBJ2-1, with a possible D match to TRBD1 (5 bases). Per the germline V gene, CDR1 is SGDLS and CDR2 is YYNGEE. The CDR3 length is 13 residues. V was clipped by 0 bases and J by 5 bases, with 6 bases between them. In DNA, the CDR3 is TGTGCCAGCAGCGTAGAACAGGACAATGAGCAGTTCTTC. Amino acid sequence: CASSVEQDNEQFF.

V usage is TRBV18 and J usage is TRBJ1-1; a possible D gene is TRBD1 (6 bases). The germline CDR1 and CDR2 sequences are KGHSH and LQKENI. The CDR3 consists of 18 residues. V was pared by 0 bases and J by 0 bases, with 17 bases between. CDR3 sequence: CASSPPLGGGWVNTEAFF. CDR3 DNA: TGTGCCAGCTCACCACCGTTGGGAGGGGGTTGGGTGAACACTGAAGCTTTCTTT.